This is a list of T cell receptor beta chains from one sample in a study of PD-L1 blockade in urothelial cancer. The data were produced by immunoSEQ multiplex PCR, yet TCRdb's version contains in-frame clones alone and is incomplete. Of 95,000 or so clones listed, roughly 91% are singletons. Sequences were derived from PBMCs, sampled around atezolizumab (anti-PD-L1) treatment. The receptor set was obtained from a man in his 60s with urothelial cancer. Both conserved end residues are part of each CDR3. D genes are given only for firm matches. For some rows the clone size is stated as once, few or many, or as a class when expanded; others skip it.

abundance: NA; d_gene: TRBD2; len: 14; v_gene: TRBV5-4; j_gene: TRBJ2-1; CDR3nt: TGTGCCAGCAGCTTAAGCGGGAGTGGCAATGAGCAGTTCTTC; CDR3aa: CASSLSGSGNEQFF
abundance: NA; d_gene: NA; len: 15; v_gene: TRBV11-3; j_gene: TRBJ2-2; CDR3nt: TGTGCCAGCAGAGTCCAGGGTGGAATCACCGGGGAGCTGTTTTTT; CDR3aa: CASRVQGGITGELFF
abundance: NA; d_gene: TRBD2; len: 14; v_gene: TRBV7-3; j_gene: TRBJ2-1; CDR3nt: TGTGCCAGCGGGACTAGCGGGGTATGGGCTGAGCAGTTCTTC; CDR3aa: CASGTSGVWAEQFF
abundance: NA; d_gene: TRBD1; len: 15; v_gene: TRBV7-3; j_gene: TRBJ1-1; CDR3nt: TGTGCCAGCAGCACCCCCGGGACAGGGGGCACTGAAGCTTTCTTT; CDR3aa: CASSTPGTGGTEAFF
abundance: NA; d_gene: NA; len: 18; v_gene: TRBV11-3; j_gene: TRBJ2-4; CDR3nt: TGTGCCAGCAGCGGGAACACGAACCAGGGAATGGGCCAAAACATTCAGTACTTC; CDR3aa: CASSGNTNQGMGQNIQYF
abundance: NA; d_gene: NA; len: 16; v_gene: TRBV5-4; j_gene: TRBJ2-3; CDR3nt: TGTGCCAGCAGCCCCGGAGGTAGCGTGAGCACAGATACGCAGTATTTT; CDR3aa: CASSPGGSVSTDTQYF
abundance: few; d_gene: TRBD2; len: 14; v_gene: TRBV28; j_gene: TRBJ2-7; CDR3nt: TGTGCCAGCAGCCCATGGGCGGGGGGATACGAGCAGTACTTC; CDR3aa: CASSPWAGGYEQYF
abundance: NA; d_gene: TRBD1; len: 15; v_gene: TRBV7-6; j_gene: TRBJ2-3; CDR3nt: TGTGCCAGCAGCTTAGGGGACAGGGTACAAGATACGCAGTATTTT; CDR3aa: CASSLGDRVQDTQYF
abundance: NA; d_gene: NA; len: 14; v_gene: TRBV5-1; j_gene: TRBJ2-7; CDR3nt: TGCGCCAGCAGCTCAGGACAGAGCCCCTACGAGCAGTACTTC; CDR3aa: CASSSGQSPYEQYF
abundance: NA; d_gene: TRBD1; len: 15; v_gene: TRBV4-1; j_gene: TRBJ2-3; CDR3nt: TGCGCCAGCAGCCCCCCAGGGGGTAGCACAGATACGCAGTATTTT; CDR3aa: CASSPPGGSTDTQYF
abundance: NA; d_gene: NA; len: 12; v_gene: TRBV28; j_gene: TRBJ2-7; CDR3nt: TGTGCCAGCAACTACGGGACCTACGAGCAGTACTTC; CDR3aa: CASNYGTYEQYF
abundance: NA; d_gene: TRBD1; len: 16; v_gene: TRBV5-1; j_gene: TRBJ2-3; CDR3nt: TGCGCCAGCAGCTTAGGGCAGGGGGTAGACACAGATACGCAGTATTTT; CDR3aa: CASSLGQGVDTDTQYF
abundance: NA; d_gene: NA; len: 15; v_gene: TRBV5-1; j_gene: TRBJ1-1; CDR3nt: TGCGCCAGCAGCCCCCCCGGGACACTGAACACTGAAGCTTTCTTT; CDR3aa: CASSPPGTLNTEAFF
abundance: NA; d_gene: TRBD2; len: 18; v_gene: TRBV4-1; j_gene: TRBJ2-1; CDR3nt: TGCGCCAGCAGCCAAGAAGCGGGAATTCTCAGCTCCTACAATGAGCAGTTCTTC; CDR3aa: CASSQEAGILSSYNEQFF
abundance: NA; d_gene: NA; len: 16; v_gene: TRBV28; j_gene: TRBJ2-4; CDR3nt: TGTGCCAGCAGCACCTCGGGTCCCGGGGCCAAAAACATTCAGTACTTC; CDR3aa: CASSTSGPGAKNIQYF
abundance: few; d_gene: NA; len: 13; v_gene: TRBV7-8; j_gene: TRBJ2-7; CDR3nt: TGTGCCAGCAGCCCTGGGACTTTCTACGAGCAGTACTTC; CDR3aa: CASSPGTFYEQYF
abundance: once; d_gene: NA; len: 13; v_gene: TRBV7-2; j_gene: TRBJ2-5; CDR3nt: TGTGCCAGCAGCTTACCCTCCCAAGAGACCCAGTACTTC; CDR3aa: CASSLPSQETQYF
abundance: NA; d_gene: TRBD2; len: 21; v_gene: TRBV5-1; j_gene: TRBJ2-1; CDR3nt: TGCGCCAGCTTATCGGGACAGCCGGGACTAGCGGGCCCAAGCTCCTACAATGAGCAGTTCTTC; CDR3aa: CASLSGQPGLAGPSSYNEQFF
abundance: NA; d_gene: NA; len: 14; v_gene: TRBV6-1; j_gene: TRBJ1-1; CDR3nt: TGTGCCAGCATCGCGACAGGAGTGAGGGCTGAAGCTTTCTTT; CDR3aa: CASIATGVRAEAFF
abundance: NA; d_gene: TRBD2; len: 14; v_gene: TRBV29-1; j_gene: TRBJ2-7; CDR3nt: TGCAGCGTCGGACGGACTAGCGGAACCTACGAGCAGTACTTC; CDR3aa: CSVGRTSGTYEQYF
abundance: NA; d_gene: TRBD1; len: 14; v_gene: TRBV5-1; j_gene: TRBJ1-1; CDR3nt: TGCGCCAGCAGCAATGGACAGGGGGGGACTGAAGCTTTCTTT; CDR3aa: CASSNGQGGTEAFF
abundance: NA; d_gene: NA; len: 16; v_gene: TRBV9; j_gene: TRBJ2-2; CDR3nt: TGTGCCAGCAGCGTAGTTGGATCCAGGGACACCGGGGAGCTGTTTTTT; CDR3aa: CASSVVGSRDTGELFF
abundance: NA; d_gene: NA; len: 11; v_gene: TRBV20-1; j_gene: TRBJ1-1; CDR3nt: TGCAGTGCTAGCAGGGGTACTGAAGCTTTCTTT; CDR3aa: CSASRGTEAFF
abundance: NA; d_gene: TRBD1; len: 11; v_gene: TRBV7-9; j_gene: TRBJ2-5; CDR3nt: TGTGCCAGCAGCCCAGGGGGGACCCAGTACTTC; CDR3aa: CASSPGGTQYF
abundance: NA; d_gene: NA; len: 12; v_gene: TRBV5-1; j_gene: TRBJ2-3; CDR3nt: TGCGCCAGCAGCTTGGCCTCAGATACGCAGTATTTT; CDR3aa: CASSLASDTQYF
abundance: NA; d_gene: TRBD2; len: 15; v_gene: TRBV2; j_gene: TRBJ2-7; CDR3nt: TGTGCCAGCAGTCTAGCGGGCACCCTAACCTACGAGCAGTACTTC; CDR3aa: CASSLAGTLTYEQYF
abundance: once; d_gene: TRBD2; len: 20; v_gene: TRBV28; j_gene: TRBJ2-7; CDR3nt: TGTGCCAGCAGTCGCCGATATGGGCTAGCGGGAGGGCCTCGGAATGGCGAGCAGTACTTC; CDR3aa: CASSRRYGLAGGPRNGEQYF
abundance: NA; d_gene: NA; len: 13; v_gene: TRBV6-1; j_gene: TRBJ2-1; CDR3nt: TGTGCCAGCTACAGGACTACCTACAATGAGCAGTTCTTC; CDR3aa: CASYRTTYNEQFF
abundance: NA; d_gene: NA; len: 12; v_gene: TRBV14; j_gene: TRBJ2-3; CDR3nt: TGTGCCAGCAGTCAGATCACAGATACGCAGTATTTT; CDR3aa: CASSQITDTQYF
abundance: NA; d_gene: TRBD2; len: 15; v_gene: TRBV11-2; j_gene: TRBJ2-1; CDR3nt: TGTGCCAGCAGGGGGAGGGTGGGGGGAAACAATGAGCAGTTCTTC; CDR3aa: CASRGRVGGNNEQFF
abundance: NA; d_gene: NA; len: 11; v_gene: TRBV29-1; j_gene: TRBJ1-2; CDR3nt: TGCAGCGTTGGTGCGGGACGGGGCTACACCTTC; CDR3aa: CSVGAGRGYTF
abundance: NA; d_gene: TRBD2; len: 17; v_gene: TRBV4-3; j_gene: TRBJ2-3; CDR3nt: TGCGCCAGCAGCCAAGATAGGCGGGGGATCAACACAGATACGCAGTATTTT; CDR3aa: CASSQDRRGINTDTQYF